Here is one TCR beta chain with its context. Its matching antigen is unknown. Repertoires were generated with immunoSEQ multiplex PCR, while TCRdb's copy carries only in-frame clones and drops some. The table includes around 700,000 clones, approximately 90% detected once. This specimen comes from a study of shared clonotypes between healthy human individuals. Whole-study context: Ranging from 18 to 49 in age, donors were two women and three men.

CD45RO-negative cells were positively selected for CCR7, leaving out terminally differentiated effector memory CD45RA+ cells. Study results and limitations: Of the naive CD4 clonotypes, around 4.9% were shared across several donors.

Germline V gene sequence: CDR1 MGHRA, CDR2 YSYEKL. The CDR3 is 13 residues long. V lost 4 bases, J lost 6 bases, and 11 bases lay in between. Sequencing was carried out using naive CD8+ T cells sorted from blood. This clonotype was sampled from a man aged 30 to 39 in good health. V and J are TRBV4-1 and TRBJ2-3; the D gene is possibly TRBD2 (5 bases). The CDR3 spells CASSPPEADTQYF. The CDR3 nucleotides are TGCGCCAGCAGCCCGCCGGAGGCGGATACGCAGTATTTT.